This T cell receptor beta chain comes out of a study of long-term antiretroviral therapy in people with HIV (dated by TCRdb to between 2020 and 2023). General notes on the study: The earliest samples were collected approximately a decade before the 2015 WHO recommendation for immediate ART, a period when ART was typically delayed until CD4 counts fell. A retrospective serial study tested whether changes in peripheral blood TRB repertoire composition and diversity were associated with ART initiation and durable HIV suppression. From some 28 adults with confirmed HIV infection, the cohort provided 150 to 200 cryopreserved PBMC samples, gathered serially across a mean of around six years (range 1-12). Among the 25 to 30 participants with HIV, ten to twelve were female. No cross-contamination during QIAcube processing was seen in test extractions of a monoclonal T-cell line run alongside around 30 polyclonal samples.

The immunoSEQ hsTCRB v3.0 assay was used at survey level resolution to sequence the TRB variable region. TRB sequencing targeted a depth of about 40,000-55,000 T-cell genomes per sample. An Illumina MiSeq with a v3 150-cycle kit was used to sequence the pooled TRB libraries. The study's processing was this. Repertoire analysis ran in R within a reproducible Nextflow workflow covering QC, data transformation and analysis. Custom analyses were implemented in LymphoSeq2, an R package for AIRR-Seq data exploration. A handful of samples that produced fewer than 5000 total TRB sequences were removed, so approximately 190 HIV repertoires were analyzed. Of the roughly 190 retained HIV repertoires, almost 60 were collected before and 129 after ART initiation. Each repertoire was downsampled to 5000 TRB nucleotide sequences, and summary statistics were averaged across 100 downsampling iterations. The analysis kept only TRB sequences whose CDR3 regions were at least seven amino acids long. Two measures captured diversity: a Shannon entropy-derived clonality score and the Gini coefficient. Repertoire networks linked the top 5000 CDR3 amino acid sequences whenever two sequences differed by an edit distance of one. GLIPH2 predicted antigen specificity groups and MHC restriction for TRB CDR3 amino acid sequences. CDR3 amino acid sequences were matched against VDJdb and McPAS-TCR to flag known CMV, EBV, HIV or tissue antigen associations. Pre-ART, post-ART and control groups were compared with Wilcoxon signed-rank tests and Holm-Bonferroni correction. TCRdb limited this immuneACCESS table to in-frame rearrangements with V and J called. A share of clones is missing; checked studies link under half to unresolved V genes, and the rest is unexplained. That table furnishes V, J and clone size, whereas the DNA furnished D and trimming. The sample data list roughly 18,000 clones, and roughly 72% of these were observed just once. 5.5% to 8% of the sample is taken by the ten largest.

Inclusion was restricted to participants for whom at least one PBMC sample before ART initiation and at least two post-ART samples were available. Every participant with HIV received treatment in the United States of America. Before DNA extraction, cryopreserved samples of about 0.9-11 million PBMC were thawed and washed. At the time of the earliest PBMC sample, participants with HIV were aged between roughly 23 and 60 years. PBMC samples from each participant spanned 1-4 timepoints before ART initiation and 2-8 timepoints after ART initiation, with a median of 7 samples. For every participant, serial HIV viral load, CD4+ T-cell count, ART history and demographic data were obtained. Genomic DNA was extracted from unsorted PBMC with a Qiagen kit on a QIAcube, with processing performed in batches of 12 samples. The CDR3 starts with the cysteine, ends with the phenylalanine, and has 13 residues. Only the CDR3 DNA is retained, 39 bases long and in frame from the first base. The germline V gene (reference sequence) yields GTSNPN for CDR1 and SVGIG for CDR2.

Of note for this clone: There is no known antigen for this receptor. No clone much larger than this one lies a single base away; base qualities are absent.

Study-level results and caveats: Starting ART was linked to a significant rise in TRB diversity, yet even after long-term ART the diversity remained significantly lower than in transplant donor controls. Inferences about post-ART repertoire changes are limited because no data were available on ART adherence, viral resistance or therapy changes. Because pre-ART samples had limited cell numbers, unsorted PBMC were profiled rather than sorted CD4+ and CD8+ T cells. The samples were dated from about 2004 to 2018, and the ART regimens that were used may be less effective than current ART regimens. Compared with controls, HIV repertoires had narrower CDR3 length ranges, and the network structure pointed to an antigen-experienced repertoire that shifted only slightly toward naive after ART. Owing to limited PBMC availability, only the TCR beta chain was sequenced, without alpha chain pairing. At every time point, the repertoire was dominated by expanded TRB clones first identified before ART initiation, although this dominance fluctuated and, in many PLHIV, declined after ART.

This sequence originates from a man aged 50-59 years with HIV. The chain was built from TRBV30 and TRBJ1-4, and the D gene may be TRBD1, 6 bases matching. Sequencing was performed on unsorted PBMCs, taken 2.2 years after starting antiretroviral therapy. The sequenced DNA is TGTGCACTGGAAGGGGGGTATAATGAAAAACTGTTTTTT. This gives the protein CALEGGYNEKLFF.